The 26 T cell receptor beta chains listed next were all sequenced from one sample in a study of blood T cell repertoires in COVID-19. Here immunoSEQ multiplex PCR was the method, and the copy in TCRdb shows in-frame clones only, minus some. The data show 350,000 to 450,000 clones, with 80% to 90% seen just once and about 1.9% held by the top ten. Sequencing input: PBMCs or T cells enriched from blood (not recorded which). These receptors were collected from a man aged 35-49 years in a cohort exposed to, infected with or recovered from COVID-19 (not recorded which).

The chain has TRBV5-1 and TRBJ1-6; D is unclear. The CDR3 is 15 residues long. V gave up 4 bases and J gave up 6 bases, with 14 bases separating them. Germline V CDR1 and CDR2: SGHRS, YFSETQ. The CDR3 DNA is TGCGCCAGCAGCCTCGCGGCGCGGTTTAATTCACCCCTCCACTTT. It codes for CASSLAARFNSPLHF.

This chain uses TRBV5-1 with TRBJ2-3, with 7 nucleotides matching TRBD1. This CDR3 contains 14 residues. Germline values: CDR1 SGHRS, CDR2 YFSETQ. V shed 0 bases and J 4 bases; nucleotides not matched to a gene: 2. DNA of the CDR3: TGCGCCAGCAGCTTGGGGCAGGGGGCAGATACGCAGTATTTT. It encodes CASSLGQGADTQYF.

This clone has only one observation. This chain links TRBV7-2 with TRBJ2-2; D is perhaps TRBD2 (6 bases). The CDR3 has 17 residues. V was pared by 1 base and J by 1 base, with 13 bases between. Looked up from germline, CDR1 is SGHTA and CDR2 is FQGNSA. CDR3 sequence reads: CASSLGSSGVNTGELFF. CDR3 DNA: TGTGCCAGCAGCTTAGGTAGTAGCGGAGTGAACACCGGGGAGCTGTTTTTT.

This sequence joins TRBV5-4 and TRBJ2-7, with 7 bases matching TRBD1. Germline V gene data show CDR1 as SGHNT and CDR2 as YYREEE (reference sequence). The CDR3 totals 14 residues. J lost 2 bases, V lost 5 bases, and 7 bases had no gene match. The CDR3 DNA is TGTGCCAGCAGACCAAGGACAGGAACCTACGAGCAGTACTTC. This codes for CASRPRTGTYEQYF.

A few counts support this clone. This chain uses TRBV11-2 with TRBJ2-5, with 9 bases that match TRBD1. The CDR3 length is 14 residues. Germline CDR1 reads SGHAT; CDR2 reads FQNNGV. The V and J ends lost 5 bases and 5 bases, in that order; junction bases with no gene match: 6. DNA for the CDR3: TGTGCCAGCAGCCCGGGGACAGGGATGGAGACCCAGTACTTC. Its protein is CASSPGTGMETQYF. The variable domain in full, with the rest retrieved from reference TRBV11-2 and TRBJ2-5, is EAGVAQSPRYKIIEKRQSVAFWCNPISGHATLYWYQQILGQGPKLLIQFQNNGVVDDSQLPKDRFSAERLKGVDSTLKIQPAKLEDSAVYLCASSPGTGMETQYFGPGTRLLVL.

The chain links TRBV5-1 to TRBJ2-3, with 8 bases matching TRBD2. Germline V gene lookup returns CDR1 SGHRS and CDR2 YFSETQ. The length of the CDR3 is 14 residues. J lost 3 bases, V lost 4 bases, and 4 bases had no gene match. The CDR3 coding sequence is TGCGCCAGCAGCCCGGGACTAGGGACAGATACGCAGTATTTT. This sequence encodes CASSPGLGTDTQYF. Based on the CDR3 plus reference TRBV5-1 and TRBJ2-3, the full variable domain is KAGVTQTPRYLIKTRGQQVTLSCSPISGHRSVSWYQQTPGQGLQFLFEYFSETQRNKGNFPGRFSGRQFSNSRSEMNVSTLELGDSALYLCASSPGLGTDTQYFGPGTRLTVL.

The V gene is TRBV19, the J gene TRBJ1-1, with 7 bases that match TRBD1. CDR3 length equals 17 residues. Trimming removed 5 bases from V and 2 bases from J; junction bases left unmatched: 14. CDR1 LNHDA and CDR2 SQIVND come from the germline V gene (reference sequence). In DNA form, the CDR3 reads TGTGCCAGTAGTCCCCCGTCGCCCCGGGACAGTAACACTGAAGCTTTCTTT. Amino acids: CASSPPSPRDSNTEAFF.

The V gene is TRBV3-1 (or the pseudogene TRBV3-2), the J gene TRBJ1-6; 7 bases are a match to TRBD1. Germline loops: CDR1 LGHDT, CDR2 YNNKEL (reference sequence). The CDR3 is 14 amino acids. V lost 5 bases and J lost 10; bases outside the gene matches: 8. The CDR3 sequence: CASSSDRDPSPLHF. The CDR3 DNA follows: TGTGCCAGCAGCTCAGACAGGGACCCCTCACCCCTCCACTTT.

The chain has TRBV11-3 and TRBJ2-1; no clear D. Trimming cost V 2 bases and J 0 bases, with 14 bases left between them. Per germline, CDR1 SGHNT and CDR2 YENEEA. This CDR3 has 17 residues. CDR3 amino acids: CASSLNWAPNSYNEQFF. The CDR3 nucleotides read TGTGCCAGCAGCTTAAATTGGGCCCCGAACTCCTACAATGAGCAGTTCTTC. Variable domain in full (rest from reference TRBV11-3 and TRBJ2-1): EAGVVQSPRYKIIEKKQPVAFWCNPISGHNTLYWYLQNLGQGPELLIRYENEEAVDDSQLPKDRFSAERLKGVDSTLKIQPAELGDSAVYLCASSLNWAPNSYNEQFFGPGTRLTVL.

V and J are TRBV18 and TRBJ1-3; D ambiguous. Germline V gene lookup returns CDR1 KGHSH and CDR2 LQKENI. This CDR3 comprises 16 residues. Trimming removed 3 bases from V and 0 bases from J, with 12 bases in between. Here the CDR3 reads CASSPWADASGNTIYF. DNA for the CDR3: TGTGCCAGCTCACCTTGGGCCGACGCCTCTGGAAACACCATATATTTT.

This chain links TRBV6-5 with TRBJ1-2; D may be TRBD1 (5 bases). The CDR3 covers 15 residues. The germline CDR1 and CDR2 sequences are MNHEY and SVGAGI. The V end was cut by 6 bases, the J end by 2 bases, with 16 bases between. CDR3 loop: CASRPDTYGNYGYTF. CDR3 in DNA: TGTGCCAGCAGGCCGGACACCTATGGGAACTATGGCTACACCTTC.

The J gene is TRBJ2-2, the V gene TRBV28; 7 positions agree with TRBD2. Unmatched junction bases numbered 6, after V lost 7 bases and J lost 1 base. The CDR3 length is 15 residues. The germline V gene has CDR1 MDHEN and CDR2 SYDVKM. This CDR3 reads CASIEAGKNTGELFF. In DNA form, the CDR3 reads TGTGCCAGCATAGAAGCGGGAAAGAACACCGGGGAGCTGTTTTTT.

The chain links TRBV6-5 to TRBJ2-1; 9 bases fit TRBD2. The trim removed 7 bases at V and 3 bases at J, leaving 4 bases unmatched. The CDR3 length is 14 residues. In germline, CDR1 is MNHEY, CDR2 SVGAGI. The CDR3 sequence: CASKTSGGYNEQFF. The CDR3 nucleotides read TGTGCCAGCAAGACTAGCGGAGGCTACAATGAGCAGTTCTTC.

The CDR3 sequence: CASSFSGIGAEAFF. The CDR3 DNA sequence: TGCGCCAGCAGCTTTAGCGGGATCGGCGCTGAAGCTTTCTTT. The rearrangement links TRBV5-1 to TRBJ1-1; D gene ambiguous. Germline assignment: CDR1 SGHRS and CDR2 YFSETQ. V dropped 2 bases and J dropped 6 bases, with 14 bases sitting between them. The CDR3 is made up of 14 amino acids. The full variable domain, rest sourced from reference TRBV5-1 and TRBJ1-1, is KAGVTQTPRYLIKTRGQQVTLSCSPISGHRSVSWYQQTPGQGLQFLFEYFSETQRNKGNFPGRFSGRQFSNSRSEMNVSTLELGDSALYLCASSFSGIGAEAFFGQGTRLTVV.

CDR3 sequence reads: CASSASRAGSYEQYF. The CDR3 DNA is TGTGCCAGCAGCGCGAGCCGAGCGGGGAGCTACGAGCAGTACTTC. V is TRBV28 and J is TRBJ2-7; 7 nucleotides line up with TRBD2. V was pared by 6 bases and J by 3 bases, with 11 bases of the junction left unmatched. Germline-derived CDR1 and CDR2 are MDHEN and SYDVKM. The CDR3 runs 15 residues.

This clone was seen just once. The CDR3 region is CASSLQTGATNEKLFF. The CDR3 bases are TGTGCCAGCAGCTTACAAACAGGGGCAACTAATGAAAAACTGTTTTTT. V gene TRBV5-4 combines with J gene TRBJ1-4; 7 nucleotides line up with TRBD1. Per the germline V gene, CDR1 is SGHNT and CDR2 is YYREEE (reference sequence). The V gene end was trimmed by 2 bases and the J gene end by 0 bases; junction bases not matched to a gene: 4. The CDR3 consists of 16 residues.

With regard to this clone: Other DNA sequences in this specimen translate into the identical CDR3. The V call is TRBV18, the J call TRBJ1-5; D ambiguous. Germline CDR1 KGHSH, CDR2 LQKENI. The CDR3 loop spans 14 amino acids. V shed 3 bases and J shed 2 bases, with 8 bases lying between them. The CDR3 DNA reads as TGTGCCAGCTCACCTTCAGGCGGCAATCAGCCCCAGCATTTT. It specifies CASSPSGGNQPQHF.

The gene calls are TRBV5-1 and TRBJ1-1; 7 positions match TRBD1. Germline V gives CDR1 SGHRS, CDR2 YFSETQ. After removal of 0 bases from V and 5 bases from J, the junction contained 4 bases not matched to a gene. The CDR3 is 14 amino acids. Written as DNA, the CDR3 is TGCGCCAGCAGCTTGGGACAGGGAGCGACTGAAGCTTTCTTT. Protein product: CASSLGQGATEAFF.

The table lists this clone with a few counts. The genes are TRBV19 and TRBJ1-6, with no clear D. There are 13 residues in the CDR3. The V and J ends lost 3 bases and 7 bases respectively, with 7 bases between them. CDR1 is LNHDA, CDR2 SQIVND, per germline (reference sequence). CDR3: CASSISQNSPLHF. The CDR3 coding sequence is TGTGCCAGTAGTATTTCCCAGAATTCACCCCTCCACTTT.

The CDR3 is CASSISGVTEAFF. In DNA form, the CDR3 reads TGTGCCAGTAGTATATCCGGGGTCACTGAAGCTTTCTTT. The chain recombines TRBV19 with TRBJ1-1; D is ambiguous. Germline CDR1 LNHDA, CDR2 SQIVND (reference sequence). Trimming pared 2 bases from V and 4 bases from J, leaving 8 bases between. The CDR3 spans 13 residues.

The V and J genes are TRBV19 and TRBJ1-2, with a tentative D call TRBD1 (5 bases). The CDR3 extends over 14 amino acids. Germline CDR1 is LNHDA and CDR2 is SQIVND (reference sequence). Trimming left V 5 bases short and J 1 base short, with 11 bases between. CDR3 sequence reads: CASSPGRNNYGYTF. CDR3 nucleotide sequence: TGTGCCAGTAGTCCAGGGCGTAATAACTATGGCTACACCTTC.

CDR3 residues: CATRSGSTGELFF. CDR3 coding DNA: TGTGCCACCCGATCGGGGTCAACCGGGGAGCTGTTTTTT. The rearrangement uses TRBV19 and TRBJ2-2, with D possibly matching TRBD2 (5 bases). CDR1 and CDR2 from the germline V gene are LNHDA and SQIVND (reference sequence). Trimming cost V 10 bases and J 5 bases, with 14 bases left between them. CDR3 length: 13 residues.

This chain connects TRBV5-1 to TRBJ2-3; 9 bases match TRBD2. Germline V lookup: CDR1 SGHRS, CDR2 YFSETQ. This CDR3 contains 13 residues. J gave up 3 bases and V 7 bases, and 3 bases lay outside the gene matches. CDR3: CASGREGTDTQYF. DNA for the CDR3: TGCGCCAGCGGGCGGGAGGGGACAGATACGCAGTATTTT.

This clone appeared once. This chain uses TRBV3-1 (or the pseudogene TRBV3-2) with TRBJ1-5, with 8 bases matching TRBD1. Germline loops: CDR1 LGHDT, CDR2 YNNKEL (reference sequence). This CDR3 comprises 14 residues. V shed 7 bases and J 5 bases; nucleotides not matched to a gene: 7. CDR3 coding DNA: TGTGCCAGCAAACGTTCAGGGGGCGATCAGCCCCAGCATTTT. It translates to CASKRSGGDQPQHF.

Turning to this clone: The sample contains more than one DNA sequence encoding this CDR3. The chain employs TRBV2 and TRBJ1-6; D gene unclear. This CDR3 contains 15 residues. V shed 3 bases and J shed 1 base, with 7 bases lying between them. Germline V gives CDR1 SNHLY, CDR2 FYNNEI. The CDR3: CASSDRSSYNSPLHF. The CDR3 DNA reads as TGTGCCAGCAGTGACAGATCATCCTATAATTCACCCCTCCACTTT.

This rearrangement joins TRBV5-5 to TRBJ1-5; 11 nucleotides agree with TRBD1. There are 16 residues in the CDR3. The V gene's germline CDR1 is SGHKS and CDR2 YYEKEE (reference sequence). J lost 6 bases, V lost 2 bases, and 7 bases had no gene match. DNA of the CDR3: TGTGCCAGCAGCTTCCGGGACAGGGGGGCAGGTCAGCCCCAGCATTTT. Its translation: CASSFRDRGAGQPQHF.